This entry lists 2 T cell receptor beta chains sequenced from one sample in a study of T cell changes during pregnancy in multiple sclerosis (dated by TCRdb to between 2019 and 2020). Library method: the immunoSEQ multiplex PCR assay. TCRdb took over this immuneACCESS table, retaining in-frame rearrangements with V and J assigned. Such tables are incomplete; in checked studies, under half of the missing clones stem from an unresolved V gene, and the remainder is unexplained. A total of tens of thousands of clones appear in this sample, about 92% of them only once. Less than 4% of the sample is in the top ten clones. The sample in question was peripheral blood, obtained in the first trimester of pregnancy. These TCRs come from a female donor in good health, enrolled as a control in a pregnancy study.

This rearrangement joins TRBV6-6 to TRBJ2-1; 9 bases are a match to TRBD1. Germline assignment: CDR1 MNHNY and CDR2 SVGAGI (reference sequence). J was trimmed by 6 bases and V by 7 bases; bases with no gene match: 10. The CDR3 is 15 amino acids. The CDR3 reads CASTDSGQGINEQFF. In DNA form, the CDR3 reads TGTGCCAGCACAGATTCAGGACAGGGGATCAATGAGCAGTTCTTC.

Comment on this clone: At one boundary the junction diverges from the germline segment, which might be a read error. The chain employs TRBV6-1 and TRBJ2-7; 12 nucleotides agree with TRBD2. CDR1 is MNHNS, CDR2 SASEGT, per germline. CDR3 length: 14 residues. The CDR3 sequence is CASTPGLAGPRRHF. The CDR3 DNA sequence: TGTGCCAGCACCCCGGGACTAGCGGGCCCCAGACGGCACTTC.